Sequencing of this T cell receptor beta chain was carried out in a study of somatic mutations in cytotoxic T cells in rheumatoid arthritis. At the level of the study: Patients gave 30 ml EDTA peripheral blood immediately after diagnosis, prior to starting treatment.

Per germline, CDR1 SGHRS and CDR2 YFSETQ. V lost 0 bases, J lost 0 bases, and 9 bases lay in between. This CDR3 comprises 15 residues. Sequenced by immunoSEQ multiplex PCR; TCRdb stores in-frame clones only, minus some. The data contain about 23,000 clones, 75% to 80% of them singletons. The chain carries TRBV5-1 and TRBJ1-2; D gene ambiguous. The sequenced sample consisted of CD8+ T cells sorted from blood. This TCR was sampled from an adult with rheumatoid arthritis. CDR3 DNA: TGCGCCAGCAGCTTGGTTTACAGAACTAACTATGGCTACACCTTC. This translates into CASSLVYRTNYGYTF.